The 14 T cell receptor beta chains below come from one sample, sequenced in a study of T-cell reconstitution after alpha-beta-depleted transplantation in children. Unique molecular identifiers featured in how the TCRbeta library was prepared. From the PCR reads, TCRdb called clonotypes with MiXCR, one entry per CDR3 protein. The sample consists of over 150,000 distinct CDR3 sequences, 13% to 15% of them appearing once. Sequences were derived from PBMCs from the stem cell graft donor, sampled from the stem cell graft. Receptors were obtained from a human donor who donated a stem cell graft to a child with acute lymphoblastic leukemia.

This clonotype was seen many times. V is TRBV5-5 and J is TRBJ2-5; possibly TRBD1 for D (6 bases). V was trimmed by 5 bases and J by 2 bases, leaving 16 bases between them. From germline, CDR1 is SGHKS and CDR2 YYEKEE (reference sequence). The CDR3 runs 15 residues. The CDR3 DNA is TGTGCCAGCAGTCCTTACTTTGGACAGCAAGAGACCCAGTACTTC. Its protein is CASSPYFGQQETQYF.

In this sample, this clonotype turned up many times. The DNA for the CDR3 is TGTGCCAGCAGCTTAACCCAGGGGAACTATGGCTACACCTTC. It translates to CASSLTQGNYGYTF. The V and J genes are TRBV5-6 and TRBJ1-2; a possible D gene is TRBD1 (6 bases). The V end lost 2 bases, the J end lost 2 bases, and 10 bases lay between the germline ends. Germline lookup yields CDR1 SGHDT and CDR2 YYEEEE. The CDR3 covers 14 residues.

This clonotype was seen many times. This chain connects TRBV5-1 to TRBJ2-7, with a weak D call TRBD1 (5 bases). Germline CDR1 SGHRS, CDR2 YFSETQ. The CDR3 runs 15 residues. V lost 0 bases to trimming and J lost 0 bases, with 10 bases between them. The CDR3 nucleotides read TGCGCCAGCAGCTTGGAACAGGCCAGCTCCTACGAGCAGTACTTC. This sequence encodes CASSLEQASSYEQYF. The complete variable domain, with remaining parts taken from reference TRBV5-1 and TRBJ2-7, reads KAGVTQTPRYLIKTRGQQVTLSCSPISGHRSVSWYQQTPGQGLQFLFEYFSETQRNKGNFPGRFSGRQFSNSRSEMNVSTLELGDSALYLCASSLEQASSYEQYFGPGTRLTVT.

This clonotype was picked up many times. J is TRBJ2-7 and V is TRBV12-3 or TRBV12-4; TRBD1 agrees at 7 bases. The CDR3 is made up of 16 amino acids. The junction had 15 bases not matched to a gene; V was cut back by 6 bases and J by 4 bases. DNA for the CDR3: TGTGCCAGCAGCTTCAAATCAAGGGGGCCGCGGTACGAGCAGTACTTC. It encodes CASSFKSRGPRYEQYF.

In its sample, this clonotype was seen many times. The rearrangement uses TRBV15 and TRBJ2-3, with 9 bases fitting TRBD1. The CDR3 consists of 13 residues. The V segment lost 5 bases and the J segment 14 bases; nucleotides outside the gene matches: 11. The V gene's germline CDR1 is LNHNV and CDR2 YYDKDF (reference sequence). The CDR3 sequence is CATSQGRGGQGYF. CDR3 nucleotides: TGTGCCACCAGCCAGGGAAGAGGGGGACAGGGGTATTTT.

This chain joins TRBV10-3 and TRBJ2-3, with 9 bases lining up with TRBD1. The V and J ends lost 3 bases and 4 bases, in that order; junction bases with no gene match: 8. This CDR3 comprises 16 residues. Germline CDR1 is ENHRY and CDR2 is SYGVKD. The CDR3 nucleotides are TGTGCCATCAGTGACACTCGGGACAGGGTATCAGATACGCAGTATTTT. Amino acid sequence: CAISDTRDRVSDTQYF.

In this sample, this clonotype turned up once. Being one base from a much bigger clone, this may be a read error. The chain uses TRBV12-3 or TRBV12-4 and TRBJ1-1; D remains unclear. The CDR3 spans 13 residues. The DNA for the CDR3 is TGTGCCACCAGTTTAGATGGTCGGGGTAGGGCTTTCTTT. Translating it yields CATSLDGRGRAFF.

This clonotype was seen repeatedly, ten times or more. This sequence joins TRBV12-3 or TRBV12-4 and TRBJ2-3; 14 bases align to TRBD2. V gave up 5 bases and J gave up 8 bases; unmatched junction bases: 6. The CDR3 loop spans 15 amino acids. In DNA form, the CDR3 reads TGTGCCAGCAGTCCAGGACTAGCGGGAGGAGTTACGCAGTATTTT. Translating it yields CASSPGLAGGVTQYF.

The V call is TRBV5-1, the J call TRBJ2-7, with 7 nucleotides matching TRBD2. Germline-derived CDR1 and CDR2 are SGHRS and YFSETQ. The CDR3 is 15 amino acids. V shed 0 bases and J 4 bases; nucleotides not matched to a gene: 7. The CDR3 bases are TGCGCCAGCAGCTTGGCCGCGAGCGGGGATTACGAGCAGTACTTC. It translates to CASSLAASGDYEQYF.

J is TRBJ1-2 and V is TRBV6-5, with TRBD1 matching 8 bases. The CDR3 has 15 amino acids. CDR1 and CDR2 (germline): MNHEY, SVGAGI. V shed 5 bases, J shed 5 bases, and the junction held 10 bases outside the gene matches. The CDR3 loop reads CASSTTGTGNYGYTF. The CDR3 region has the DNA TGTGCCAGCAGTACTACCGGGACAGGCAATTATGGCTACACCTTC.

This clonotype has a count of ten or more. The chain has TRBV18 and TRBJ1-1; D remains ambiguous. Germline V gene lookup returns CDR1 KGHSH and CDR2 LQKENI. V was pared by 1 base and J by 2 bases, with 8 bases between. The CDR3 is made up of 14 amino acids. The CDR3 region is CASSPQFDNTEAFF. CDR3 sequence (DNA): TGTGCCAGCTCACCACAGTTTGATAACACTGAAGCTTTCTTT.

This clonotype appeared a few times. The chain is built from TRBV5-4 and TRBJ2-1; 10 nucleotides align to TRBD2. The CDR3 is 15 residues long. CDR1 is SGHNT and CDR2 is YYREEE in the germline V gene (reference sequence). The trim removed 2 bases at V and 7 bases at J, leaving 6 bases unmatched. This CDR3 reads CASSFSGTSVNEQFF. DNA of the CDR3: TGTGCCAGCAGCTTCTCCGGGACTAGCGTTAATGAGCAGTTCTTC.

This clonotype was seen repeatedly, ten times or more. V usage is TRBV20-1 and J usage is TRBJ2-7, with 7 bases identical to TRBD2. Germline assignment: CDR1 DFQATT and CDR2 SNEGSKA (reference sequence). Germline trimming cut 3 bases from V and 7 bases from J; bases unmatched to any gene: 6. The CDR3 is 12 amino acids. CDR3: CSAREGGDEQYF. In DNA, the CDR3 is TGCAGTGCTAGGGAGGGAGGGGATGAGCAGTACTTC.

In this sample, this clonotype turned up many times. The V and J genes are TRBV5-1 and TRBJ2-3; 11 bases map to TRBD2. V shed 4 bases, J shed 3 bases, and the junction held 4 bases outside the gene matches. The CDR3 is made up of 15 amino acids. Germline V gives CDR1 SGHRS, CDR2 YFSETQ. The CDR3 here is CASSGRTSGTDTQYF. The DNA of the CDR3 is TGCGCCAGCAGCGGAAGGACTAGCGGGACAGATACGCAGTATTTT.